This T cell receptor beta chain was sequenced during a study of T cells in narcolepsy. Study-level background: Enrolled donors included narcolepsy type 1 or type 2 patients and healthy controls. Study results and limitations: Reportedly, autoreactive clonotypes were serially detected in patients' blood but not controls'. HCRT-specific and TRIB2-specific autoreactive clonotypes appeared among same-patient CSF and blood CD4+ clonotypes.

The table came from immunoSEQ multiplex PCR; TCRdb's copy has only in-frame clones and leaves some out. The table records 34,000 or so clones, 60% to 85% of them present only once. Comments on this clone: Its specificity is not known.

With 4 bases removed from V and 5 bases from J, the gap between germline ends came to 14 bases. Germline assignment: CDR1 SGHVS and CDR2 FQNEAQ. The CDR3 is 15 amino acids. The genes are TRBV7-8 and TRBJ2-2, with D tentatively TRBD2 (6 bases). The specimen was memory (CD45RA-) CD4+ T cells from blood. The receptor comes from a human donor in good health. Written as DNA, the CDR3 is TGTGCCAGCAGCTCGGTAGGAGGGCCTACCGGGGAGCTGTTTTTT. It specifies CASSSVGGPTGELFF.